The entry below describes one TCR beta chain. Libraries were prepared by immunoSEQ multiplex PCR; TCRdb keeps only in-frame clonotypes and omits some of them. The sample includes 250,000 or so clones, around 87% seen only once; the top ten take about 1.5%. The CDR3 consists of 17 residues. The V gene's germline CDR1 is SGHRS and CDR2 YFSETQ. The J segment lost 2 bases and the V segment lost 2 bases, leaving 5 bases of the junction unmatched. This record belongs to a study of blood T cell repertoires in COVID-19. Study as a whole: Whether acute or convalescent, the COVID-19 samples came from the United States, Italy and Spain.

For recovered donors of Cohort 3, there were two negative PCRs, clearance, or symptom resolution. The J gene is TRBJ2-2, the V gene TRBV5-1; 11 nucleotides align to TRBD2. This TCR was sampled from a woman aged 50 to 65 who had recovered from COVID-19. Sequencing input: PBMCs or T cells enriched from blood (not recorded which). CDR3 sequence reads: CASSFLGLAVNTGELFF. The CDR3 DNA is TGCGCCAGCAGCTTCCTGGGACTAGCGGTAAACACCGGGGAGCTGTTTTTT.